This T cell receptor (beta chain) comes out of a study of PD-L1 blockade in urothelial cancer. Time point noted: pretreatment peripheral blood. The assay was immunoSEQ multiplex PCR, and TCRdb's table has in-frame clones only and misses some. The data contain approximately 47,000 clones, 75% to 85% of them singletons. This clonotype was obtained from a man aged 45-60 years with urothelial cancer. Sequencing used PBMCs, obtained around atezolizumab (anti-PD-L1) treatment.

The CDR3 nucleotides read TGTGCCAGCAGCATCGGGACAAGTACTGAAGCTTTCTTT. As protein: CASSIGTSTEAFF. V and J are TRBV7-3 and TRBJ1-1; D is possibly TRBD1 (6 bases). V dropped 5 bases and J dropped 5 bases, with 12 bases sitting between them. Germline V gene data show CDR1 as SGHTA and CDR2 as FQGTGA. This CDR3 is 13 amino acids long.